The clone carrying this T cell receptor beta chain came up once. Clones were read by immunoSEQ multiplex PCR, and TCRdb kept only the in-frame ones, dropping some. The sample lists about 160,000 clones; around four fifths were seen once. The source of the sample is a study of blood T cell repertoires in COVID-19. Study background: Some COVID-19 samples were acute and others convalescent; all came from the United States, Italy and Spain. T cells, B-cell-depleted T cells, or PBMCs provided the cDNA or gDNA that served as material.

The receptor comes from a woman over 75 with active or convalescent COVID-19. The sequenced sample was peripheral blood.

The CDR3 nucleotides read TGTGCCAGCAGGTCACAGGGTGTATATTCACCCCTCCACTTT. Protein sequence: CASRSQGVYSPLHF. This chain joins TRBV7-9 and TRBJ1-6, with D maybe TRBD1 (6 bases). The germline gives CDR1 SEHNR, CDR2 FQNEAQ (reference sequence). The V end was cut by 6 bases, the J end by 8 bases, with 14 bases between. The CDR3 totals 14 residues.